A single T cell receptor beta chain is shown here with its context. Its matching antigen is unknown. Germline V gene data show CDR1 as LNHNV and CDR2 as YYDKDF (reference sequence). The germline V and J ends were trimmed by 2 bases and 0 bases, with 14 bases remaining between them. This CDR3 contains 16 residues. The entry originates in a study of CD8 T cells in ankylosing spondylitis. Whole-study findings and limits: Seven to nine highly homologous variants made up a TCR beta motif that seemed to typify ankylosing spondylitis blood. Those disease-linked clones were CD8+; they were also relatively rare in peripheral blood.

TCRdb recomputed calls from the 5' RACE reads with MiXCR, one row per CDR3 protein. The table records about 500,000 distinct CDR3 sequences, roughly 13% of them present only once. The sample taken for sequencing was blood, either unsorted or a sorted T cell fraction (not recorded which). This TCR was sampled from a male donor with ankylosing spondylitis. The chain is built from TRBV15 and TRBJ2-7; D perhaps matches TRBD1 (6 bases). In DNA form, the CDR3 reads TGTGCCACCAGCAGACCCAAAGGGGACACCTCCTACGAGCAGTACTTC. Translated, it gives CATSRPKGDTSYEQYF.